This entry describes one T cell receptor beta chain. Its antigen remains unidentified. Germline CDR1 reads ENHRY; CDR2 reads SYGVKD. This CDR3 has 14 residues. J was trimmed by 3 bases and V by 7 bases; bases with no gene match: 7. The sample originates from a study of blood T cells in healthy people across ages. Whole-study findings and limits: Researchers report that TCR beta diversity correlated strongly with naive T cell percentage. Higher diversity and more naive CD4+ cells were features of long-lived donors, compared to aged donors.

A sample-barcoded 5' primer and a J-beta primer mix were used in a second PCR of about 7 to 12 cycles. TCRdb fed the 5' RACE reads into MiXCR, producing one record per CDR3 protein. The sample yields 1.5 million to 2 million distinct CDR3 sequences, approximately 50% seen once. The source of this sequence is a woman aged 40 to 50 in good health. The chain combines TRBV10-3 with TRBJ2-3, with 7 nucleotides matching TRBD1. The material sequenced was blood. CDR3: CAITPGTETDTQYF. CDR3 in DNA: TGTGCCATCACGCCTGGGACAGAGACAGATACGCAGTATTTT.